This T cell receptor beta chain was captured by sequencing in a study of prognosis after radiotherapy for stage I lung cancer. The overall study: Medical inoperability was the status assigned to all non-small cell lung cancer patients. Adenocarcinomas accounted for the tumors of roughly eleven patients, and squamous cell carcinomas for those of over 5. Median age was around 70 years (roughly 50 to 84) among about 13 men and over 5 women. General observations from the study: When patients developed distant metastases, their Shannon entropy after stereotactic body radiation therapy was lower.

As for this clonotype: What it binds is unknown.

Multiplex PCR, run in two rounds, amplified TCR beta CDR3 from genomic DNA. First-round PCR amplification was performed with primers specific to each TRBV and TRBJ gene. TCRdb used MiXCR to reprocess the multiplex PCR reads, holding one entry per CDR3 protein. The table lists some 34,000 distinct CDR3 sequences, about 34% of them singletons. Trimming shortened V by 6 bases and J by 2 bases, and 16 bases separated the two germline ends. The germline V gene encodes CDR1 DFQATT and CDR2 SNEGSKA (reference sequence). The CDR3 is made up of 14 amino acids. The J gene is TRBJ2-5, the V gene TRBV20-1, with D possibly matching TRBD1 (6 bases). The sequencing used PBMCs, collected before or after stereotactic body radiation therapy (not recorded which). The source is a donor aged 50 or older with non-small cell lung cancer. CDR3 DNA: TGCAGTGCGCGGTGCCGGACAGCTCAAGAGACCCAGTACTTC. As protein: CSARCRTAQETQYF.